The 20 T cell receptor beta chains below all came from one sample that was sequenced in a study of cytomegalovirus exposure and HLA in healthy donors. 13 Jbeta primers and 60 Vbeta primers were used for the PCR. Assay used: immunoSEQ multiplex PCR; TCRdb lists only in-frame clones, some missing. In the table there are under 70,000 clones, roughly 80% of which are singletons. The sequencing sample was made of PBMCs. These receptors were collected from a male donor in good health and CMV-seropositive.

The chain has TRBV11-2 and TRBJ2-5; 9 bases align to TRBD1. The CDR3 runs to 15 residues. CDR1 is SGHAT and CDR2 is FQNNGV in the germline V gene. V gave up 5 bases and J gave up 4 bases; unmatched junction bases: 8. CDR3 in DNA: TGTGCCAGCAGCCTCTATGGACAGGGGAGAGAGACCCAGTACTTC. Its translation: CASSLYGQGRETQYF.

This chain uses TRBV29-1 with TRBJ2-5, with TRBD2 identical over 9 bases. The germline gives CDR1 SQVTM, CDR2 ANQGSEA. J lost 5 bases, V lost 6 bases, and 4 bases had no gene match. This CDR3 contains 12 residues. The CDR3 loop reads CSVAGGEETQYF. CDR3 bases: TGCAGCGTAGCGGGGGGCGAGGAGACCCAGTACTTC.

The chain recombines TRBV30 with TRBJ2-3, with 10 bases lining up with TRBD1. Losses at the gene ends were 1 base for V and 3 bases for J; bases not matched to a gene: 13. The CDR3 is 18 residues long. Germline V gene sequence: CDR1 GTSNPN, CDR2 SVGIG (reference sequence). The CDR3 nucleotides read TGTGCCTGGAGTGGAGGGACAGGGGTGACGGGGTGGACAGATACGCAGTATTTT. This codes for CAWSGGTGVTGWTDTQYF.

This rearrangement joins TRBV6-5 to TRBJ2-3; 10 positions agree with TRBD1. The V and J ends lost 2 bases and 4 bases, in that order; junction bases with no gene match: 3. CDR1 and CDR2 (germline): MNHEY, SVGAGI. This CDR3 has 15 amino acids. The CDR3 loop is CASSYGTGVSDTQYF. CDR3 bases: TGTGCCAGCAGTTACGGGACAGGGGTATCAGATACGCAGTATTTT.

Turning to this clone: In the same sample, other DNA sequences code for this CDR3. This chain links TRBV6-5 with TRBJ2-5; TRBD1 matches 7 bases. V was clipped by 4 bases and J by 5 bases; unmatched bases: 7. Germline CDR1 is MNHEY and CDR2 is SVGAGI. The CDR3 is 14 residues long. CDR3 amino acids: CASSLTGAGETQYF. The CDR3 bases are TGTGCCAGCAGTTTAACAGGGGCCGGGGAGACCCAGTACTTC.

This clone has only one observation. The junction does not match germline at one end; this may be a read error. In DNA form, the CDR3 reads TGTGCCAGCAGCCAGGCCGGGACTCCTTGGGAGCTGGTTTTT. It encodes CASSQAGTPWELVF. The gene calls are TRBV4-2 and TRBJ2-2, with D tentatively TRBD2 (6 bases). Germline loops: CDR1 LGHNA, CDR2 YNFKEQ. The CDR3 consists of 14 residues.

This clone was seen more than once but under ten times. The chain employs TRBV5-6 and TRBJ1-6; weak D call: TRBD1 (6 bases). There are 15 residues in the CDR3. Germline CDR1 and CDR2: SGHDT and YYEEEE. V lost 5 bases and J lost 5, with 14 bases in between. CDR3 region: CASSLGQLNNSPLHF. Written as DNA, the CDR3 is TGTGCCAGCAGTCTTGGACAGCTCAATAATTCACCCCTCCACTTT.

The chain carries TRBV28 and TRBJ2-7, with D possibly TRBD1 on 6 matching bases. Per the germline V gene, CDR1 is MDHEN and CDR2 is SYDVKM. The CDR3 runs 19 residues. Trimming pared 5 bases from V and 1 base from J, leaving 27 bases between. The CDR3 loop is CASSPTIATTGTGSYEQYF. The CDR3 DNA sequence: TGTGCCAGCAGTCCCACCATAGCCACAACAGGGACGGGTTCCTACGAGCAGTACTTC.

In this sample, this clone turned up once. The rearrangement links TRBV7-6 to TRBJ2-7, with TRBD1 identical over 7 bases. V shed 1 base and J 3 bases; nucleotides not matched to a gene: 12. This CDR3 spans 17 amino acids. Germline V gives CDR1 SGHVS, CDR2 FNYEAQ. The CDR3 nucleotides read TGTGCCAGCAGCTTAGAAGAAGGGGACAGACATTGCTACGAGCAGTACTTC. Translated: CASSLEEGDRHCYEQYF.

In DNA, the CDR3 is TGTGCCAGCAGACCAGTAAGGGGGTTCAACGAGCAGTACTTC. Translation gives CASRPVRGFNEQYF. The rearrangement uses TRBV27 and TRBJ2-7; D possibly corresponds to TRBD1 (6 bases). V was pared by 6 bases and J by 5 bases, with 17 bases between. The CDR3 extends over 14 amino acids. Germline loops: CDR1 MNHEY, CDR2 SMNVEV (reference sequence).

This chain uses TRBV9 with TRBJ2-5, with D perhaps TRBD1 (5 bases). This CDR3 spans 16 amino acids. The V end was cut by 0 bases, the J end by 1 base, with 13 bases between. In germline, CDR1 is SGDLS, CDR2 YYNGEE. The CDR3, as DNA: TGTGCCAGCAGCGTAGCGGCAGGGCAGGTCCAAGAGACCCAGTACTTC. Protein product: CASSVAAGQVQETQYF.

The chain recombines TRBV18 with TRBJ1-2, with D possibly TRBD1 on 5 matching bases. The CDR3 is made up of 16 amino acids. Germline values: CDR1 KGHSH, CDR2 LQKENI. Trimming cost V 3 bases and J 5 bases, with 19 bases left between them. CDR3 protein: CASSPPSVTGEYGYTF. The CDR3 DNA reads TGTGCCAGCTCACCGCCGTCGGTCACAGGAGAATATGGCTACACCTTC. The full variable domain, completed using reference TRBV18 and TRBJ1-2, is NAGVMQNPRHLVRRRGQEARLRCSPMKGHSHVYWYRQLPEEGLKFMVYLQKENIIDESGMPKERFSAEFPKEGPSILRIQQVVRGDSAAYFCASSPPSVTGEYGYTFGSGTRLTVV.

The table lists this clone with a few counts. The chain carries TRBV10-2 and TRBJ2-5; TRBD1 matches 7 bases. The J segment lost 4 bases and the V segment lost 8 bases, leaving 7 bases of the junction unmatched. Germline V gene data show CDR1 as WSHSY and CDR2 as SAAADI. The length of the CDR3 is 13 residues. CDR3 in DNA: TGCGCCAGCGGCAGGGGGATAGGAGAGACCCAGTACTTC. This translates into CASGRGIGETQYF.

The chain combines TRBV5-1 with TRBJ1-4, with D possibly TRBD1 on 6 matching bases. This CDR3 is built from 14 residues. The V end was cut by 2 bases, the J end by 7 bases, with 12 bases between. CDR1 and CDR2 from the germline V gene are SGHRS and YFSETQ. The CDR3 DNA reads TGCGCCAGCAGCTTTGGAAGGGGGACTGAAAAACTGTTTTTT. Residues: CASSFGRGTEKLFF.

V is TRBV4-3 and J is TRBJ2-7, with TRBD2 identical over 8 bases. Germline V gene sequence: CDR1 LGHNA, CDR2 YSLEER. The CDR3 has 15 residues. The ends lost 4 bases at V and 0 bases at J; junction bases unmatched: 5. The CDR3 loop reads CASSPSGGASYEQYF. In DNA form, the CDR3 reads TGCGCCAGCAGCCCCTCCGGGGGGGCCTCCTACGAGCAGTACTTC.

The rearrangement uses TRBV20-1 and TRBJ1-1; D unclear. V was trimmed by 5 bases and J by 8 bases, leaving 12 bases between them. CDR3 length: 11 amino acids. Looked up from germline, CDR1 is DFQATT and CDR2 is SNEGSKA (reference sequence). The CDR3 DNA follows: TGCAGTGCTCCAGGTCTGTTGGAAGCTTTCTTT. Amino acids: CSAPGLLEAFF.

CDR3 amino acids: CAISEAAEGTEAFF. CDR3 nucleotides: TGTGCCATCAGTGAGGCAGCTGAGGGCACTGAAGCTTTCTTT. The gene calls are TRBV10-3 and TRBJ1-1, with D unclear. Trimming took off 2 bases at V and 4 bases at J, with 11 bases between the two ends. The length of the CDR3 is 14 residues. Germline V CDR1 and CDR2: ENHRY, SYGVKD.

V is TRBV5-1 and J is TRBJ2-2; TRBD1 aligns across 7 bases. CDR1 is SGHRS and CDR2 is YFSETQ in the germline V gene. V gave up 3 bases and J gave up 0 bases; unmatched junction bases: 14. The CDR3 runs to 19 residues. The CDR3 DNA follows: TGCGCCAGCAGCTCCAACAGGGGCGACAATAACCCGAACACCGGGGAGCTGTTTTTT. Its translation is CASSSNRGDNNPNTGELFF. Full variable domain (outside the CDR3, taken from reference TRBV5-1 and TRBJ2-2): KAGVTQTPRYLIKTRGQQVTLSCSPISGHRSVSWYQQTPGQGLQFLFEYFSETQRNKGNFPGRFSGRQFSNSRSEMNVSTLELGDSALYLCASSSNRGDNNPNTGELFFGEGSRLTVL.

The chain employs TRBV14 and TRBJ1-1; TRBD1 is a possible D gene (6 bases). This CDR3 region has 17 residues. V shed 1 base and J shed 1 base, with 16 bases lying between them. CDR1 and CDR2 from the germline V gene are SGHDN and FVKESK. CDR3 coding DNA: TGTGCCAGCAGCCAAGGGGTTAGCAGGGGTCGGAACACTGAAGCTTTCTTT. Translation gives CASSQGVSRGRNTEAFF.

This clone turned up a few times. V and J are TRBV19 and TRBJ1-4; 10 bases are shared with TRBD1. CDR1 and CDR2 (germline): LNHDA, SQIVND (reference sequence). V lost 5 bases, J lost 6 bases, and 3 bases stayed unmatched. The CDR3 spans 14 residues. CDR3 residues: CASSLDRGHEKLFF. The CDR3 region has the DNA TGTGCCAGTAGTCTTGACAGGGGGCATGAAAAACTGTTTTTT.